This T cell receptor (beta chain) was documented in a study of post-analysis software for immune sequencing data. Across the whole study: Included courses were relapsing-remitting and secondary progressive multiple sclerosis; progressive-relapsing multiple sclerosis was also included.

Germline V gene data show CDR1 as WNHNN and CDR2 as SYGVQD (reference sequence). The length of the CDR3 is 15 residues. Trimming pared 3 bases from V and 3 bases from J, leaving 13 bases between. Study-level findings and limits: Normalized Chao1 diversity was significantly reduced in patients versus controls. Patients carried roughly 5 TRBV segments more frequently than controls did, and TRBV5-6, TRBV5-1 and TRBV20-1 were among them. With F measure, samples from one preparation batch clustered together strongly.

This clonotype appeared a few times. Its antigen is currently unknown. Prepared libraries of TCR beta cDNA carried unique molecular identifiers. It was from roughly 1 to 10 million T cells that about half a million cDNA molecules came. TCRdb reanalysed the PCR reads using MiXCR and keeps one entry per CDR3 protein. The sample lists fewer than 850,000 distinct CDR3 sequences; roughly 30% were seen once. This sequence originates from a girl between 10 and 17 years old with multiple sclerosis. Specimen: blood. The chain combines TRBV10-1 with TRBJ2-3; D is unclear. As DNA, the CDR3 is TGCGCCAGCAGTGACCCTACCAGAGCGACAGATACGCAGTATTTT. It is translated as CASSDPTRATDTQYF.